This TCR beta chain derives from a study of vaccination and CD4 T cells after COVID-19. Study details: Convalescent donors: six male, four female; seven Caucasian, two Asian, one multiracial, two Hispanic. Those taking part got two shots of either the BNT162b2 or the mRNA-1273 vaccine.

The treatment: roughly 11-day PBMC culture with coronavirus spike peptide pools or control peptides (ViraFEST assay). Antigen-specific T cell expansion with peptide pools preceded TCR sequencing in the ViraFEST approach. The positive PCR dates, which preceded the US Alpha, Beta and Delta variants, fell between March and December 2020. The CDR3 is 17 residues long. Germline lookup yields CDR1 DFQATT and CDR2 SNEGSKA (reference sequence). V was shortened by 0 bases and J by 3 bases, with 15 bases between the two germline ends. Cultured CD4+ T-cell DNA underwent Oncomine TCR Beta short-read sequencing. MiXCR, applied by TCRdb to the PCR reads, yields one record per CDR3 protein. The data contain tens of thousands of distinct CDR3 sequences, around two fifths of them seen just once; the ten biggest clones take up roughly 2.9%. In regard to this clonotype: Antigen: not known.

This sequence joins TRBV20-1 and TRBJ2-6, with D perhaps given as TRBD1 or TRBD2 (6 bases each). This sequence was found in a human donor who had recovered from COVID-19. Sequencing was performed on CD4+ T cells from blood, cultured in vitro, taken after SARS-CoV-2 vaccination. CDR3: CSARDRFGGHGANVLTF. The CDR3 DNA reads TGCAGTGCTAGAGATAGGTTTGGGGGGCATGGGGCCAACGTCCTGACTTTC.